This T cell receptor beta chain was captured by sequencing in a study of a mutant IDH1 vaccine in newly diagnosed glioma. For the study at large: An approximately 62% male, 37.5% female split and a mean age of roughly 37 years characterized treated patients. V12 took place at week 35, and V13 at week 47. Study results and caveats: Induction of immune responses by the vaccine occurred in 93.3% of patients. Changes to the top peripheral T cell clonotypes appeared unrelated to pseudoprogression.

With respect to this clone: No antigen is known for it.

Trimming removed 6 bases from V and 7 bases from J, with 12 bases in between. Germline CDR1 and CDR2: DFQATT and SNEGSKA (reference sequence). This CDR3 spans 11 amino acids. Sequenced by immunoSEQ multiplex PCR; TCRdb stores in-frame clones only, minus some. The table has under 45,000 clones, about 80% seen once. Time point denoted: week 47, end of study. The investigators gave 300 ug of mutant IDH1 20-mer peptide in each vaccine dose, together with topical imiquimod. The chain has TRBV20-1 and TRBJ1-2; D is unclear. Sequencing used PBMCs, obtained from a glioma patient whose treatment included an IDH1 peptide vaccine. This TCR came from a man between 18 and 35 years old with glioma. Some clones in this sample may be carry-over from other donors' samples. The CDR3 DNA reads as TGCAGTGCGGAACCTTCTGGTGGCTACACCTTC. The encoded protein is CSAEPSGGYTF.